The next 11 T cell receptor beta chains were all read from a single sample in a study of T-cell reconstitution after alpha-beta-depleted transplantation in children. Researchers prepared the TCRbeta library using unique molecular identifiers, the study reports. TCRdb reprocessed the PCR reads via MiXCR and lists one record per CDR3 protein. Found here are about 580,000 distinct CDR3 sequences, roughly 23% of them singletons; the top ten hold 11% to 15%. Sequencing used PBMCs, mostly from graft donor cells, obtained 360 days after TCRalphabeta/CD19-depleted stem cell transplant. The receptor source for this set is a boy in the first two years of life who had a stem cell transplant for acute myeloid leukemia, so the T cells may come from the graft donor.

The chain has TRBV12-3 or TRBV12-4 and TRBJ1-4; 9 nucleotides match TRBD1. The CDR3 spans 12 residues. V dropped 6 bases and J dropped 7; count of bases not matched to a gene: 0. The CDR3 is CASRQGAEKLFF. The CDR3 DNA follows: TGTGCCAGCAGACAGGGGGCTGAAAAACTGTTTTTT.

This clonotype was picked up a small number of times. The chain combines TRBV29-1 with TRBJ2-7, with 11 bases identical to TRBD2. CDR1 is SQVTM, CDR2 ANQGSEA, per germline. The CDR3 has 13 amino acids. The V gene end was trimmed by 6 bases and the J gene end by 3 bases; junction bases not matched to a gene: 4. CDR3 protein: CSVVLAGGYEQYF. For the CDR3, the DNA is TGCAGCGTCGTCCTAGCGGGGGGCTACGAGCAGTACTTC.

In this sample, this clonotype turned up many times. V is TRBV15 and J is TRBJ2-2, with 8 bases aligning to TRBD2. The junction had 11 bases not matched to a gene; V was cut back by 1 base and J by 4 bases. This CDR3 has 18 residues. The germline CDR1 and CDR2 sequences are LNHNV and YYDKDF (reference sequence). The CDR3 spells CATSRGFPGLGGTGELFF. As DNA, the CDR3 is TGTGCCACCAGCAGAGGTTTTCCGGGACTAGGGGGCACCGGGGAGCTGTTTTTT.

This clonotype was detected ten times or more. This sequence joins TRBV2 and TRBJ1-5; the D gene is possibly TRBD1 (6 bases). Trimming cost V 6 bases and J 7 bases, with 13 bases left between them. The CDR3 has 13 amino acids. The germline gives CDR1 SNHLY, CDR2 FYNNEI. The DNA of the CDR3 is TGTGCCAGCAGATTAGGACAGTACCAGCCCCAGCATTTT. Protein sequence: CASRLGQYQPQHF.

The chain links TRBV7-9 to TRBJ1-2; 7 bases fit TRBD1. V shed 5 bases and J 2 bases; nucleotides not matched to a gene: 8. The CDR3 has 15 amino acids. Per the germline V gene, CDR1 is SEHNR and CDR2 is FQNEAQ (reference sequence). Here the CDR3 reads CASSGKGTANYGYTF. The DNA for the CDR3 is TGTGCCAGCAGCGGGAAGGGGACAGCAAACTATGGCTACACCTTC.

This rearrangement joins TRBV7-2 to TRBJ1-5; no clear D. Looked up from germline, CDR1 is SGHTA and CDR2 is FQGNSA. The CDR3 totals 16 residues. V lost 2 bases and J 7 bases, leaving 18 bases between the germline ends. CDR3 sequence (DNA): TGTGCCAGCAGCTTATCTGAATTGGACTTCTGGCAGCCCCAGCATTTT. Translation: CASSLSELDFWQPQHF.

This clonotype was found a few times. The rearrangement links TRBV9 to TRBJ2-1; 11 bases map to TRBD2. With 5 bases clipped from V and 5 bases from J, the junction kept 6 bases outside the gene matches. The CDR3 consists of 15 residues. The germline gives CDR1 SGDLS, CDR2 YYNGEE. CDR3 coding DNA: TGTGCCAGCAGAGAGGGACTAGCGGAGGACAATGAGCAGTTCTTC. Protein: CASREGLAEDNEQFF.

This clonotype was found many times. V gene TRBV20-1 combines with J gene TRBJ2-2, with D hard to call. From germline, CDR1 is DFQATT and CDR2 SNEGSKA (reference sequence). Trimming pared 1 base from V and 4 bases from J, leaving 7 bases between. This CDR3 contains 13 residues. CDR3 loop: CSARVPSTGELFF. The CDR3 coding sequence is TGCAGTGCTAGAGTCCCCAGCACCGGGGAGCTGTTTTTT.

This clonotype showed up just a few times. This rearrangement joins TRBV25-1 to TRBJ2-2; D is possibly TRBD1 (5 bases). Trimming shortened V by 2 bases and J by 5 bases, and 12 bases separated the two germline ends. Germline V CDR1 and CDR2: MGHDK, SYGVNS. This CDR3 is built from 15 residues. The CDR3 protein is CASSERQMATGELFF. In DNA form, the CDR3 reads TGTGCCAGCAGTGAACGACAGATGGCTACCGGGGAGCTGTTTTTT. The full variable domain, with the rest looked up from reference TRBV25-1 and TRBJ2-2, is EADIYQTPRYLVIGTGKKITLECSQTMGHDKMYWYQQDPGMELHLIHYSYGVNSTEKGDLSSESTVSRIRTEHFPLTLESARPSHTSQYLCASSERQMATGELFFGEGSRLTVL.

The CDR3 nucleotides read TGTGCCAGCAGGCCCGGGACAGACTTCTACGAGCAGTACTTC. Encoded protein: CASRPGTDFYEQYF. The rearrangement joins TRBV12-3 or TRBV12-4 to TRBJ2-7, with 7 bases lining up with TRBD1. J gave up 3 bases and V 6 bases, and 8 bases lay outside the gene matches. The CDR3 consists of 14 residues.

In this sample, this clonotype turned up many times. V and J are TRBV6-6 and TRBJ2-5; D remains unclear. Between the trimmed V and J ends, which lost 6 bases and 5 bases, there was a span of 13 bases. In germline, CDR1 is MNHNY, CDR2 SVGAGI (reference sequence). The CDR3 length is 13 residues. The CDR3 DNA reads as TGTGCCAGCAGCCGCATACATTGGGAGACCCAGTACTTC. It codes for CASSRIHWETQYF.